The T cell receptor (beta chain) under discussion was sequenced for a study of blood T cell repertoires in COVID-19. Study-level information: Sources were T cells, B-cell-depleted T cells, or PBMCs; the material itself was cDNA or gDNA.

Clones were read by immunoSEQ multiplex PCR, and TCRdb kept only the in-frame ones, dropping some. Of some 120,000 clones listed, around nine tenths are singletons. V gave up 6 bases and J gave up 2 bases, with 11 bases separating them. The germline V gene has CDR1 KGHSH and CDR2 LQKENI. The CDR3 consists of 14 residues. Sequencing was done on a sample of peripheral blood. V gene TRBV18 combines with J gene TRBJ1-5; D gene ambiguous. This clonotype was sampled from a human donor with active COVID-19. The donor label of this sample is uncertain. The CDR3 nucleotides read TGTGCCAGCTCGCAGAGGGAGGGCAATCAGCCCCAGCATTTT. Amino acid sequence: CASSQREGNQPQHF.